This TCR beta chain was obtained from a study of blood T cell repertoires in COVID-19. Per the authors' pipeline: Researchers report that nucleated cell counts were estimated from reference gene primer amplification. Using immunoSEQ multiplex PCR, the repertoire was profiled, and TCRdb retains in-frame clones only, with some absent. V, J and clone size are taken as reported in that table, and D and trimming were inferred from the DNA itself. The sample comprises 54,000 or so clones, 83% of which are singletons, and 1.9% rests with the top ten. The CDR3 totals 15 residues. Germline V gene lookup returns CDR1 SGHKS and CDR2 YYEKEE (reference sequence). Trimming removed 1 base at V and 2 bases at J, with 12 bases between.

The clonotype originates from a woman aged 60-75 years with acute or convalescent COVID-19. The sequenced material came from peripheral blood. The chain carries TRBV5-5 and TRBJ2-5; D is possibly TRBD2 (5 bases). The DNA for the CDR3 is TGTGCCAGCAGCTTGAACCCGGGGTCGCAAGAGACCCAGTACTTC. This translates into CASSLNPGSQETQYF.